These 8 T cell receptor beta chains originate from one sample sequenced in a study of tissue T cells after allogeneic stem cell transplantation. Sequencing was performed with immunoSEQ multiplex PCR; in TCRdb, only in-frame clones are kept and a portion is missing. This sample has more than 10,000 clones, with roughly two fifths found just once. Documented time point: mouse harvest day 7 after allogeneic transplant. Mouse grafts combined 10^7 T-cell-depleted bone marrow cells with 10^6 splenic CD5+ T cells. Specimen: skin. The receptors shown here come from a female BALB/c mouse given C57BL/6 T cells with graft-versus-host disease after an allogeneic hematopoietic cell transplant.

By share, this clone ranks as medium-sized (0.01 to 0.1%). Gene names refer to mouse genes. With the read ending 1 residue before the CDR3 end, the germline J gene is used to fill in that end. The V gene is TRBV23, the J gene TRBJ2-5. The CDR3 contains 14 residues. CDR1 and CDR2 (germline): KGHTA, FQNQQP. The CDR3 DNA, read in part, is TGCTCCAGCAGTCAAGGCTTCATCCAAGACACCCAGTAC. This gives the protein CSSSQGFIQDTQY. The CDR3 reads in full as CSSSQGFIQDTQYF.

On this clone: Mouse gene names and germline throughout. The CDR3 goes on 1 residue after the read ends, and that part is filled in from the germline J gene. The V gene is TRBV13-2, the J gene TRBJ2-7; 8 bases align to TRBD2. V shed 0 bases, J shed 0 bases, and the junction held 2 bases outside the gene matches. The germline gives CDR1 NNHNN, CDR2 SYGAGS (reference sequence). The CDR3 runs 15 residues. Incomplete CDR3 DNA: TGTGCCAGCGGTGATGACTGGGGGAGCTCCTATGAACAGTAC. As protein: CASGDDWGSSYEQY. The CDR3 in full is CASGDDWGSSYEQYF.

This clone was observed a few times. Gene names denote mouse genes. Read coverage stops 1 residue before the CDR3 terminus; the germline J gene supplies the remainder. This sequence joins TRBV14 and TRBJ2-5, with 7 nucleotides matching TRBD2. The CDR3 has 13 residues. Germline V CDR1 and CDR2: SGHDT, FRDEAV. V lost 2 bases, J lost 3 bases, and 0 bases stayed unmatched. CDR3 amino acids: CASSLLGQDTQYF. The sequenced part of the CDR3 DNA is TGTGCCAGCAGTTTACTGGGGCAAGACACCCAGTAC.

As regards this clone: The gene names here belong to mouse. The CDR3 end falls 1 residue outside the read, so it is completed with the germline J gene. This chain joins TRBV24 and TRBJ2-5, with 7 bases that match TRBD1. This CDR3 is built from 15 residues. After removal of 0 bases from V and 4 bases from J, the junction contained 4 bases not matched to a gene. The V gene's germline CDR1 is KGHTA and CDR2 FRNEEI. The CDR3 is CASSLYKTGEDTQYF. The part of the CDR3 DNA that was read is TGTGCCAGCAGTCTGTATAAAACAGGGGAAGACACCCAGTAC.

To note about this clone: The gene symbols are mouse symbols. Here the CDR3 reads CASGDARANSDYTF. The sequenced part of the CDR3 DNA is TGTGCCAGCGGTGATGCCAGGGCAAACTCCGACTACACC. The gene calls are TRBV13-2 and TRBJ1-2; possible D gene TRBD1, 5 bases. The read stops 1 residue short of the end of the CDR3; the missing end is completed from the germline J gene. V was trimmed by 0 bases and J by 0 bases, leaving 6 bases between them. Germline assignment: CDR1 NNHNN and CDR2 SYGAGS (reference sequence). The CDR3 runs to 14 residues.

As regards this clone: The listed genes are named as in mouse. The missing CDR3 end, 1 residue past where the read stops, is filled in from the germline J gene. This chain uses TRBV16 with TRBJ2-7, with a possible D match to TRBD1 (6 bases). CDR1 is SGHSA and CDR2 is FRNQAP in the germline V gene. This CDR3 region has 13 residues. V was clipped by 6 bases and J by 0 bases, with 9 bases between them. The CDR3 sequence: CASRRDNSYEQYF. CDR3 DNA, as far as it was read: TGTGCAAGCAGGCGGGACAACTCCTATGAACAGTAC.

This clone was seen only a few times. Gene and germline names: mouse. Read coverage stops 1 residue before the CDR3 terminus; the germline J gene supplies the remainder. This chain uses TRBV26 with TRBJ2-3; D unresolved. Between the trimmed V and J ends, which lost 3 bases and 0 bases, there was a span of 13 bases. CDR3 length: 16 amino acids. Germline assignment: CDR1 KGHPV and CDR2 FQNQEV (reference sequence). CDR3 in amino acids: CASSLLRGLSAETLYF. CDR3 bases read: TGTGCCAGCAGTCTACTGAGAGGGCTTAGTGCAGAAACGCTGTAT. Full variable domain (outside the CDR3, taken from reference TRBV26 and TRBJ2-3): NSKVIQTPRYLVKGQGQKAKMRCIPEKGHPVVFWYQQNKNNEFKFLINFQNQEVLQQIDMTEKRFSAECPSNSPCSLEIQSSEAGDSALYLCASSLLRGLSAETLYFGSGTRLTVL.

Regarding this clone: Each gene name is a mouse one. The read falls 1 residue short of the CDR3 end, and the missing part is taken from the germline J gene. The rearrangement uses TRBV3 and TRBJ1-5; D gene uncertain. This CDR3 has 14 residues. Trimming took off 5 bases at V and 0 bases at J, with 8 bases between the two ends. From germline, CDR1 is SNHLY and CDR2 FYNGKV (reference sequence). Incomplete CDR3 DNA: TGTGCCAGCAGCCGCACAGATAACAACCAGGCTCCGCTT. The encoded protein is CASSRTDNNQAPL. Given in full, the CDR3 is CASSRTDNNQAPLF.